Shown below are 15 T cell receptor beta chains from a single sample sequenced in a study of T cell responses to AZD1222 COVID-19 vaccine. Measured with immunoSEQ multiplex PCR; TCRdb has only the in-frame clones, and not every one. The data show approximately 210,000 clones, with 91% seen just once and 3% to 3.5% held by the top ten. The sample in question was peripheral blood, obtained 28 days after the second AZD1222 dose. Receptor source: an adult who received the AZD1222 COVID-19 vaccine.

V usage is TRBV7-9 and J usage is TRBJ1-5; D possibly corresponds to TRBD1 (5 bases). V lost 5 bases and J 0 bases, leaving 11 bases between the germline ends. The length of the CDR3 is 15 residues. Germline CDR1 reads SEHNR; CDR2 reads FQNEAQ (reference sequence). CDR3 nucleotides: TGTGCCAGCAGCCCTAAAGGGACTAGCAATCAGCCCCAGCATTTT. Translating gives CASSPKGTSNQPQHF.

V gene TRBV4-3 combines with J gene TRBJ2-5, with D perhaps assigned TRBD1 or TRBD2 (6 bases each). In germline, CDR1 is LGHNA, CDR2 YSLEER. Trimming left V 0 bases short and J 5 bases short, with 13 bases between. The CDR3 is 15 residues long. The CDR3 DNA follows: TGCGCCAGCAGCCAAGATTACGGGGGCGGGGAGACCCAGTACTTC. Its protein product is CASSQDYGGGETQYF.

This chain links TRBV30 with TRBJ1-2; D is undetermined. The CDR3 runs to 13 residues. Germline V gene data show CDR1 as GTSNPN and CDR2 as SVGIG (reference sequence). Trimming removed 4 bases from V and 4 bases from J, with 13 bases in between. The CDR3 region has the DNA TGTGCCTGGACGGAGGGATTCGGCTATGGCTACACCTTC. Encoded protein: CAWTEGFGYGYTF.

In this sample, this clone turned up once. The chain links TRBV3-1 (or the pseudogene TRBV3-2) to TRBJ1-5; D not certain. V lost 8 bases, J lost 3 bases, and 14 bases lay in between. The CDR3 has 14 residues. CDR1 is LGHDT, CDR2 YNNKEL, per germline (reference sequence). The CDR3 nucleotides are TGTGCCAGCGCGAGAAGTGGGTACAATCAGCCCCAGCATTTT. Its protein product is CASARSGYNQPQHF.

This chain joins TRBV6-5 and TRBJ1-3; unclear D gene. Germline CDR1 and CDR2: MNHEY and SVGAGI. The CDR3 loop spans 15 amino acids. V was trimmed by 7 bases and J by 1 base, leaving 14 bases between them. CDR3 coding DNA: TGTGCCAGCACCGGGTTCGGGCGGTCTGGAAACACCATATATTTT. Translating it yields CASTGFGRSGNTIYF.

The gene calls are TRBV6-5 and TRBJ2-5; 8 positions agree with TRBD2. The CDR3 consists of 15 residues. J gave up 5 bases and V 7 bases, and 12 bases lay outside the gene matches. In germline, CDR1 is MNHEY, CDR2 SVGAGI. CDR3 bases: TGTGCCAGCAAGTTAACAGCGGGAGCGGCTGAGACCCAGTACTTC. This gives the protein CASKLTAGAAETQYF.

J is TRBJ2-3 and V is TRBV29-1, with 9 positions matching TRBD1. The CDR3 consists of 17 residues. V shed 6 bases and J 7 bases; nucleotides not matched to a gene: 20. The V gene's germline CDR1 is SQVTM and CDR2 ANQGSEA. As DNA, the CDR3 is TGCAGCGTAGGCGGGACAGGGAAAAGAAGTTTCGAGAATACGCAGTATTTT. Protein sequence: CSVGGTGKRSFENTQYF.

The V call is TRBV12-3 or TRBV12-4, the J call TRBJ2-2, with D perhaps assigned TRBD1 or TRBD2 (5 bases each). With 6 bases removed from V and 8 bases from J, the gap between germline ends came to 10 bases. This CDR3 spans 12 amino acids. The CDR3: CASRFEGGELFF. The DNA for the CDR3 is TGTGCCAGCAGGTTTGAGGGGGGGGAGCTGTTTTTT.

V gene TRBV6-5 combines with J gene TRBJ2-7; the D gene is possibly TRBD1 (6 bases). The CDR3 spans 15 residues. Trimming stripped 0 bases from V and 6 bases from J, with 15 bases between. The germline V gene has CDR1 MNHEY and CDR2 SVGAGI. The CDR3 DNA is TGTGCCAGCAGTTACTCACAGGGTATGGGCGGCGAGCAGTACTTC. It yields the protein CASSYSQGMGGEQYF.

The DNA for the CDR3 is TGTGCCAGCAGTCAGACCCTGGCCTTAAGGTCACCCCTCCACTTT. Amino acid sequence: CASSQTLALRSPLHF. The chain has TRBV6-5 and TRBJ1-6; no clear D gene. Germline CDR1 and CDR2: MNHEY and SVGAGI. V was trimmed by 5 bases and J by 10 bases, leaving 18 bases between them. This CDR3 comprises 15 residues.

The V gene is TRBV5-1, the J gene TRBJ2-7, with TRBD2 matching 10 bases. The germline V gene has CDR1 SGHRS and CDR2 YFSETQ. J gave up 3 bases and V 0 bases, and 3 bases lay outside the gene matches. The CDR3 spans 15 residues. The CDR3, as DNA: TGCGCCAGCAGCTTGGTTACTAGCGGGGACTACGAGCAGTACTTC. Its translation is CASSLVTSGDYEQYF.

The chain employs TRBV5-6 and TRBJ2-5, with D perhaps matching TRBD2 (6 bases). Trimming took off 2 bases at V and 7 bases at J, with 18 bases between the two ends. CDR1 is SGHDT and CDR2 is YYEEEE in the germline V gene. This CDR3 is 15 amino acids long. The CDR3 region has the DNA TGTGCCAGCAGCTTACACGGACCTAACGGGGGGACCCAGTACTTC. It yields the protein CASSLHGPNGGTQYF.

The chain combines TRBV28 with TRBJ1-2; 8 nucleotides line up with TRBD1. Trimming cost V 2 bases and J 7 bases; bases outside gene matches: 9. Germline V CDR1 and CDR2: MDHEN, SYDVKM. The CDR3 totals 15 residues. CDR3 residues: CASSLQGALGGGYTF. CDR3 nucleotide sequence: TGTGCCAGCAGTTTACAGGGGGCGCTTGGTGGTGGCTACACCTTC.

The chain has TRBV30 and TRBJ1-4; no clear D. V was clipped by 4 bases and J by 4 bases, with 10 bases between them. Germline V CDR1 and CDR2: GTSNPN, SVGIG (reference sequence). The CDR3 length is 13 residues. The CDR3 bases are TGTGCCTGGATGGTGGCCCATAATGAAAAACTGTTTTTT. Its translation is CAWMVAHNEKLFF.

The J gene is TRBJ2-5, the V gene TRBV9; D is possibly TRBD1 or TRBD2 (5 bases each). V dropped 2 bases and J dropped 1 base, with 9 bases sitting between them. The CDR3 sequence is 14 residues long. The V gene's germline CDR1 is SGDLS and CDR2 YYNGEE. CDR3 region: CASSVGRAQETQYF. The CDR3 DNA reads TGTGCCAGCAGCGTGGGACGGGCCCAAGAGACCCAGTACTTC.